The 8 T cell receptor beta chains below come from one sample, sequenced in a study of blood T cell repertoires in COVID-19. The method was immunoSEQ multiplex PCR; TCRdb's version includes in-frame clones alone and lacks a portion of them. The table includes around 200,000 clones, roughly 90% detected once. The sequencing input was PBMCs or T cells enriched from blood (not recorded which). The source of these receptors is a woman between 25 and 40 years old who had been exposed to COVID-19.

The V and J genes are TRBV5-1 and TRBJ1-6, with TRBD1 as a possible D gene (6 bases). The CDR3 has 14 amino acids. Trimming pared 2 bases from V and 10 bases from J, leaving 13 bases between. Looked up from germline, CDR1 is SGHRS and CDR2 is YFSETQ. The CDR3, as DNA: TGCGCCAGCAGCTTTAACAGGGAACGCTCACCCCTCCACTTT. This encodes CASSFNRERSPLHF.

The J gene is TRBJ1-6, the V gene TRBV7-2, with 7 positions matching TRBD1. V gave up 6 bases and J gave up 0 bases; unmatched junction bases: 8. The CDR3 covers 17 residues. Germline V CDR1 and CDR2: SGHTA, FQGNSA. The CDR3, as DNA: TGTGCCAGCAGGAAGACAGGGACAAGCTCCTATAATTCACCCCTCCACTTT. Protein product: CASRKTGTSSYNSPLHF.

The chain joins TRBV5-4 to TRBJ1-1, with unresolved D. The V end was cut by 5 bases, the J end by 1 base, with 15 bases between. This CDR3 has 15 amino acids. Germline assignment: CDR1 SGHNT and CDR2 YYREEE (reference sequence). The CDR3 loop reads CASRRQGRGNTEAFF. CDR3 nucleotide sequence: TGTGCCAGCAGAAGACAAGGCCGGGGGAACACTGAAGCTTTCTTT.

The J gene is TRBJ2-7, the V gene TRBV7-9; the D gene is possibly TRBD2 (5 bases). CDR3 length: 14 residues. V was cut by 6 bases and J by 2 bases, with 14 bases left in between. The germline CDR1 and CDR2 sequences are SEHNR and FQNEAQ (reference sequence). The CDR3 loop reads CASSFEAGAYEQYF. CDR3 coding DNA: TGTGCCAGCAGTTTCGAGGCCGGGGCCTACGAGCAGTACTTC.

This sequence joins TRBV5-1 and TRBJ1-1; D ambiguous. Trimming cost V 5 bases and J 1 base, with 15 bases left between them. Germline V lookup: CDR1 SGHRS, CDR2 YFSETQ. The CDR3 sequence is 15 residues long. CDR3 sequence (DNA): TGCGCCAGCAGAATTGGTCAGATTGGGAACACTGAAGCTTTCTTT. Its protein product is CASRIGQIGNTEAFF.

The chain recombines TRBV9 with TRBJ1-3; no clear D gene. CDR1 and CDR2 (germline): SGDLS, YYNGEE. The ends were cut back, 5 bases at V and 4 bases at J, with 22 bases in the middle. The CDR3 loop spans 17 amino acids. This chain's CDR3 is CASRSSFQAALGNTIYF. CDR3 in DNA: TGTGCCAGCAGATCATCTTTTCAGGCCGCGCTGGGAAACACCATATATTTT.

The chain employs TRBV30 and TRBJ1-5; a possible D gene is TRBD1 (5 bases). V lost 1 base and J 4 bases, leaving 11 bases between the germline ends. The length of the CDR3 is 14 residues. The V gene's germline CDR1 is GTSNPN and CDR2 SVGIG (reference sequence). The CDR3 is CAWSGTNRNQPQHF. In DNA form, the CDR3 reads TGTGCCTGGAGTGGAACTAACAGGAATCAGCCCCAGCATTTT.

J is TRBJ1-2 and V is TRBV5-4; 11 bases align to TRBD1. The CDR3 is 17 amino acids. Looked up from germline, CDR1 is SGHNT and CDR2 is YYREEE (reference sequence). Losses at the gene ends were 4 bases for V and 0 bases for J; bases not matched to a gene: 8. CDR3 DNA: TGTGCCAGCAGCCCCGGACAGGGGGCCACCACTAACTATGGCTACACCTTC. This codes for CASSPGQGATTNYGYTF.